This TCR beta chain stems from a study of shared clonotypes between healthy human individuals. General study findings and limits: Between several donors, naive CD4 clonotypes were shared at a level of roughly 5.5%. What limited the represented genetic and exposure-history diversity was the small number of donors.

Looked up from germline, CDR1 is SQVTM and CDR2 is ANQGSEA. Trimming shortened V by 1 base and J by 5 bases, and 12 bases separated the two germline ends. There are 13 residues in the CDR3. A CD45RA-negative memory subset and a CD45RA+ naive subset were separated from the CD4+ cells. To note about this clone: Its antigen is still unknown.

TCRdb keeps only in-frame clones here, not all; method: immunoSEQ multiplex PCR. The data hold more than 2,000,000 clones, with about 92% observed a single time. The chain has TRBV29-1 and TRBJ2-7, with D perhaps TRBD2 (6 bases). The clonotype originates from a man aged 18-30 years in good health. Sequencing input: naive CD4+ T cells sorted from blood. The subset denotes: CD45RA+ positively selected. CDR3 in DNA: TGCAGCGTTGAAGGGACGGGACTCGACGAGCAGTACTTC. As protein: CSVEGTGLDEQYF.